This section outlines one T cell receptor beta chain sequence together with its context. What it binds is unknown. This specimen belongs to a study of T cells expressing NK-cell markers. On the study more broadly: HCMV seropositivity characterized seven of the eight sequenced donors, and seronegativity one.

Reprocessing the 5' RACE reads, TCRdb reports a single entry for every CDR3 protein and omits DNA. The data show about 390,000 distinct CDR3 sequences, and the top ten clones hold approximately 11%. Broader study findings: For over five donors, the dominant NKG2C+ clonotypes made up roughly 1.0-7.0% of their CD8+ T cells. Once again these clonotypes came out on top in the CD3+CD56-NKG2C+ fraction of several donors.

Germline lookup yields CDR1 LNHDA and CDR2 SQIVND (reference sequence). The length of the CDR3 is 16 residues. This sequence joins TRBV19 and TRBJ2-3; TCRdb outputs TRBD2, but without DNA this stays unchecked. This receptor was taken from a woman aged 50 to 60 in good health. Sequencing was carried out using blood T cells: a sorted CD56 or NKG2C T cell subset, CD4+ or CD8+ T cells, or bulk PBMC T cells (not recorded which). The chain's CDR3 is CASKREIAGRTDTQYF.